This is a list of T cell receptor beta chains from one sample in a study of cytomegalovirus exposure and HLA in healthy donors. Sequencing used immunoSEQ multiplex PCR; TCRdb keeps in-frame clones, though not all of them. Of about 160,000 clones listed, less than 85% were seen once; the top ten hold 1%. The sample comprised PBMCs. Receptors originate from a boy aged 2 to 9 in good health and CMV-seronegative. CDR3s include the opening cysteine and the closing phenylalanine or tryptophan. The order of the fields is J gene, V gene, CDR3 protein.

>TRBJ1-4|TRBV14
CASSPYQGWAYEKLFF
>TRBJ2-5|TRBV5-1
CASSLGSSGSGETQYF
>TRBJ2-7|TRBV2
CASSEALGTRAYEQYF
>TRBJ2-7|TRBV9
CASSGPGEGEQYF
>TRBJ2-2|TRBV5-1
CASSYSGDNTGELFF
>TRBJ1-2|TRBV18
CASSPIPGTENYGYTF
>TRBJ1-4|TRBV21-1
CASSGPPRGEKLFF
>TRBJ2-7|TRBV7-2
CASSRKQGLSYEQYF
>TRBJ2-5|TRBV18
CASSPRGTQETQYF
>TRBJ1-5|TRBV2
CASSEDTNQPQHF
>TRBJ1-1|TRBV18
CASSRETGGFTEAFF
>TRBJ1-3|TRBV30
CAWSRLGSGNTIYF
>TRBJ2-7|TRBV2
CASSGQGSGEQYF
>TRBJ2-5|TRBV5-1
CASSTGQGFPETQYF
>TRBJ1-5|TRBV19
CASSGVTGGNGPQHF
>TRBJ1-1|TRBV15
CATSRDVIGLPGNTEAFF
>TRBJ2-7|TRBV4-1
CASSLAPTSGGGYEQYF
>TRBJ2-7|TRBV7-9
CASSLAGGRSSYEQYF
>TRBJ2-1|TRBV6-1
CASTEGQGSRGEFF
>TRBJ2-5|TRBV28
CASSLFSWGGIRETQYF
>TRBJ2-3|TRBV7-2
CASSSKAVWDYQYF
>TRBJ2-5|TRBV13
CASSQSPGDLRETQYF
>TRBJ2-5|TRBV5-1
CASSLEGWEQYF
>TRBJ1-3|TRBV28
CASSLAGTTAQNTIYF
>TRBJ1-5|TRBV27
CASSQGAAQPQHF
>TRBJ2-7|TRBV7-9
CASSLARGQGSYEQYF
>TRBJ1-1|TRBV7-9
CSSSGTINTEAFF
>TRBJ1-2|TRBV5-4
CASSYSGGPTGGYTF
>TRBJ1-4|TRBV5-8
CASSLRFNEKLFF
>TRBJ2-5|TRBV6-1
CASSGTSGSGTQYF
>TRBJ1-2|TRBV27
CASSLQGMNGYTF
>TRBJ1-5|TRBV7-2
CASSLVGGPQHF
>TRBJ2-2|TRBV9
CASSATGANTGELFF
>TRBJ2-2|TRBV6-1
CASSENGEFGELFF
>TRBJ1-2|TRBV10-3
CATRFRRQANYGYTF
>TRBJ2-1|TRBV6-4
CASSEWDSAYNEQFF
>TRBJ2-1|TRBV11-2
CASSRRTSGRADEQFF
>TRBJ1-1|TRBV28
CASSLWGTETEAFF
>TRBJ1-2|TRBV28
CASRWGRANHGYTF
>TRBJ2-5|TRBV2
CASIGLAETQYF